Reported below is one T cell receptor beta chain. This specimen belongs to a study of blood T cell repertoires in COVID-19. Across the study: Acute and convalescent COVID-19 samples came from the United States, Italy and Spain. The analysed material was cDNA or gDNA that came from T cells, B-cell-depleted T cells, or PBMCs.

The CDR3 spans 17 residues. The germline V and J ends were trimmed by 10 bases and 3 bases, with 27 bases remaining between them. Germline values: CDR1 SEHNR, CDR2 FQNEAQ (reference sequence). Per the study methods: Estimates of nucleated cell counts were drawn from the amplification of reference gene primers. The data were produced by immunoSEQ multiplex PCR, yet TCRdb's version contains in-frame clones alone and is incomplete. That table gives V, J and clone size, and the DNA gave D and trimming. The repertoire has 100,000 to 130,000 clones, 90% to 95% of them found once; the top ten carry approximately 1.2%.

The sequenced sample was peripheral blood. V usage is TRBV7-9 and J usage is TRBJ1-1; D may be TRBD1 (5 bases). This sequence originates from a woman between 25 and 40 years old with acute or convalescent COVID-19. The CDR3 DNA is TGTGCCACTTTAGAGTGGGGGACTTCCCCCGGGGACACTGAAGCTTTCTTT. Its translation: CATLEWGTSPGDTEAFF.